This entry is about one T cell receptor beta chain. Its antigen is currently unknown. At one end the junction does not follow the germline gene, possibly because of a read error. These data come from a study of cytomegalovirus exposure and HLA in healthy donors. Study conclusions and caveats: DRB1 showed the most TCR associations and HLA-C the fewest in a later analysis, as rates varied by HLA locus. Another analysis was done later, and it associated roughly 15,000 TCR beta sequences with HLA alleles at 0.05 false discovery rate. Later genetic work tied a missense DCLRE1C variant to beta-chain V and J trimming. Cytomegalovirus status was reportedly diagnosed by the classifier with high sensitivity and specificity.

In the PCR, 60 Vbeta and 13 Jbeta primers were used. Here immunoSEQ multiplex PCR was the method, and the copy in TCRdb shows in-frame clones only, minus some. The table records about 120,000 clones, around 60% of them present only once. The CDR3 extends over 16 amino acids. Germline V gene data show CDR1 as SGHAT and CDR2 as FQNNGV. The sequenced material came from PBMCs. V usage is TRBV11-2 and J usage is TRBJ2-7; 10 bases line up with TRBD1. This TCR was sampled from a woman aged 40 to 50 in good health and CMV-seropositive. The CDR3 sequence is CASSFITAGQGHSGDF. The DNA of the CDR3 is TGTGCCAGCAGCTTCATAACAGCGGGACAGGGGCACTCAGGGGACTTC. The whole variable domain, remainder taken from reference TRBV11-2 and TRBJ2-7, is EAGVAQSPRYKIIEKRQSVAFWCNPISGHATLYWYQQILGQGPKLLIQFQNNGVVDDSQLPKDRFSAERLKGVDSTLKIQPAKLEDSAVYLCASSFITAGQGHSGDFGPGTRLTVT.